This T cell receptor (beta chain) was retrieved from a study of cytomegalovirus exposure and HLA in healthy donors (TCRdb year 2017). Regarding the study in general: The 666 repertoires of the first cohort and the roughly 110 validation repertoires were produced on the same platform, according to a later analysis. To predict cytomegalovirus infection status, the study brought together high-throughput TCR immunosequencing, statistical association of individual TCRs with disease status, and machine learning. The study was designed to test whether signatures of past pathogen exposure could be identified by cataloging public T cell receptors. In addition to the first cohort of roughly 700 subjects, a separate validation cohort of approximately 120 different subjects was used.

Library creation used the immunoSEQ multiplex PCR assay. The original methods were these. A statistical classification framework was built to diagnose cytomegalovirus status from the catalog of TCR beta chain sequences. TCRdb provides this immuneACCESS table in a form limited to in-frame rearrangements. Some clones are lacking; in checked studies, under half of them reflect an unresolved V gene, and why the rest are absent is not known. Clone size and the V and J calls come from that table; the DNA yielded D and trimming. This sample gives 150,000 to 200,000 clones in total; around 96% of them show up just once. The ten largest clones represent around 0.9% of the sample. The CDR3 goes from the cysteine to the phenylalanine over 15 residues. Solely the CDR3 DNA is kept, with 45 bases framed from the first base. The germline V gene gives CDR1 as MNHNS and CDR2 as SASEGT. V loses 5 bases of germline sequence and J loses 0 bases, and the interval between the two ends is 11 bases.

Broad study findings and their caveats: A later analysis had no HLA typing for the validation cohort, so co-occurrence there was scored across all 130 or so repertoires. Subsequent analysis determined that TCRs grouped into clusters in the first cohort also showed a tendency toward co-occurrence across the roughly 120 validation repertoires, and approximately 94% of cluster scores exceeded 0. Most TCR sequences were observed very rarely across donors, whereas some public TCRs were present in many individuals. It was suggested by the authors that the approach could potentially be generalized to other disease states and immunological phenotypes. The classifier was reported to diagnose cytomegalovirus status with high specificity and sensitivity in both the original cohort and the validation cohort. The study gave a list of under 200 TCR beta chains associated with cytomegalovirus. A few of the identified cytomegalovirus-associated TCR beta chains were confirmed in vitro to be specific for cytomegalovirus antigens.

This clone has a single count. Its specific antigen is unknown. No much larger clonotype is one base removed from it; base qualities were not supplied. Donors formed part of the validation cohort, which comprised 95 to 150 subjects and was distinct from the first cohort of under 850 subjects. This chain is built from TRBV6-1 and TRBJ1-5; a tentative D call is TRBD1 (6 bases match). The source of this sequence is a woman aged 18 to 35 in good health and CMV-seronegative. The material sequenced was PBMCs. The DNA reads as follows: TGTGCCAGCAGTAAGGACAGTTATAGCAATCAGCCCCAGCATTTT. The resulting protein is CASSKDSYSNQPQHF.